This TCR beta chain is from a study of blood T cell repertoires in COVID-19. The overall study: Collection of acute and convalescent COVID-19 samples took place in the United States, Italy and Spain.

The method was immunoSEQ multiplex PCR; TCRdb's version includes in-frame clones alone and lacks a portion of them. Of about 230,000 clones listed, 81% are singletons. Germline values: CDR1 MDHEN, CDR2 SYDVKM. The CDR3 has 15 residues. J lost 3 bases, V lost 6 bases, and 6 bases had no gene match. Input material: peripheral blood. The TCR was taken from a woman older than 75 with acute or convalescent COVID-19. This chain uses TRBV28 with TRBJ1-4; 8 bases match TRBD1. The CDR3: CASSSRGLANEKLFF. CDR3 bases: TGTGCCAGCAGCTCCAGGGGGCTAGCTAATGAAAAACTGTTTTTT.